The entry below gives a single T cell receptor beta chain sequence along with its context. Its matching antigen is unknown. It was with a sample-barcoded 5' primer and a J-beta primer mix that a second PCR of roughly 7 to 12 cycles was run. TCRdb called the 5' RACE reads again in MiXCR, with one record for every CDR3 protein. Here the sample spans about 930,000 distinct CDR3 sequences, almost 30% being singletons. The data stem from a study of blood T cells in healthy people across ages. General study results and limits: Strong correlation linked observed beta diversity and percent naive T cells.

This CDR3 spans 14 amino acids. V dropped 4 bases and J dropped 8; count of bases not matched to a gene: 3. Germline V gene sequence: CDR1 LGHNA, CDR2 YSLEER. The same data also went into a second study, on T cells of mothers and their children. That source reports: Mothers gave over 9.5 million TCR beta CDR3 reads each, and children several million each.

This receptor was obtained from a woman aged 40-49 years in good health. Sequencing was performed on blood. The V gene is TRBV4-3, the J gene TRBJ1-4; the match to TRBD1 covers 11 bases. CDR3 sequence reads: CASSRDRGEEKLFF. The CDR3 DNA sequence: TGCGCCAGCAGCCGGGACAGGGGGGAAGAAAAACTGTTTTTT.